This TCR beta chain was recorded in a study of T-cell memory formation after mild COVID-19. Whole-study results and caveats: Day 15 to 85 contracting clones showed balanced CD4/CD8; later expanders leaned CD4+. SARS-CoV-2 specificity was not confirmed for second-wave clones peaking on day 37. Detection of some responders pre-infection suggested pre-existing cross-reactive memory T cells participated. Mostly located in CM and EM were contracting CD4+ clones, with contracting CD8+ clones located in EMRA.

TCRdb reanalysed the 5' RACE reads using MiXCR and keeps one entry per CDR3 protein. This sample has hundreds of thousands of distinct CDR3 sequences, with about 20% found just once. This clonotype was observed a few times. Its target is not known. The sample taken for sequencing was PBMCs or a T cell subset sorted from them (not recorded which). This clonotype was sampled from an adult woman who had mild COVID-19 (a few samples of this study predate the infection). Cell type and time point are not known.

As DNA, the CDR3 is TGTGCCAGCAGTCCAAGCGGGAAGCCTCCCTACGAGCAGTACTTC. Protein sequence: CASSPSGKPPYEQYF. This sequence joins TRBV3-1 and TRBJ2-7; TRBD2 matches at 7 bases. The V and J ends lost 6 bases and 2 bases, in that order; junction bases with no gene match: 10. The CDR3 contains 15 residues. Germline-derived CDR1 and CDR2 are LGHDT and YNNKEL (reference sequence).